These 32 T cell receptor beta chains share one sample of origin, sequenced in a study of T cells after yellow fever vaccination. TCRdb used MiXCR to reprocess the 5' RACE reads, holding one entry per CDR3 protein. This sample has 250,000 or so distinct CDR3 sequences, with roughly 3.5% found just once. The sequences come from PBMCs, collected 15 days after the yellow fever booster vaccination. These receptors all come from a man between 18 and 35 years old who received the YFV17D yellow fever vaccine.

This clonotype was seen many times. The rearrangement joins TRBV29-1 to TRBJ2-1; 8 nucleotides align to TRBD2. The germline CDR1 and CDR2 sequences are SQVTM and ANQGSEA. V trimming: 4 bases; J trimming: 9 bases; junction bases outside the gene matches: 5. CDR3 size: 12 residues. CDR3 sequence reads: CSVVRGGTEQFF. CDR3 in DNA: TGCAGCGTTGTACGGGGGGGCACTGAGCAGTTCTTC.

This clonotype was seen ten or more times. The chain links TRBV7-2 to TRBJ1-1; the match to TRBD1 covers 10 bases. The J segment lost 4 bases and the V segment lost 5 bases, leaving 4 bases of the junction unmatched. The CDR3 spans 14 residues. From germline, CDR1 is SGHTA and CDR2 FQGNSA. CDR3 in DNA: TGTGCCAGCAGCCCGGGACAGGGGATCACTGAAGCTTTCTTT. This codes for CASSPGQGITEAFF.

This clonotype came up many times. This chain links TRBV12-3 or TRBV12-4 with TRBJ2-3; D uncertain. The V and J ends lost 5 bases and 1 base respectively, with 10 bases between them. The CDR3 contains 14 residues. The CDR3 region is CASSTSSGTDTQYF. As DNA, the CDR3 is TGTGCCAGCAGTACCTCTAGTGGCACAGATACGCAGTATTTT.

In its sample, this clonotype was seen many times. The chain uses TRBV7-2 and TRBJ2-5, with D maybe TRBD2 (6 bases). The germline CDR1 and CDR2 sequences are SGHTA and FQGNSA. Deletions cut 2 bases from V and 1 base from J, with 11 bases between. The CDR3 spans 15 residues. This chain's CDR3 is CASSLSAGPQETQYF. In nucleotides, the CDR3 is TGTGCCAGCAGCTTAAGTGCGGGGCCCCAAGAGACCCAGTACTTC.

In this sample, this clonotype turned up many times. This chain uses TRBV18 with TRBJ2-7; 8 nucleotides align to TRBD1. Germline V gives CDR1 KGHSH, CDR2 LQKENI. Trimming cost V 3 bases and J 6 bases; bases outside gene matches: 1. The CDR3 has 12 residues. CDR3 coding DNA: TGTGCCAGCTCACCTGACAGGGGCGAGCAGTACTTC. It encodes CASSPDRGEQYF.

This chain connects TRBV4-2 to TRBJ2-7, with D tentatively TRBD1 (6 bases). The CDR3 is made up of 14 amino acids. CDR1 is LGHNA, CDR2 YNFKEQ, per germline. With 0 bases removed from V and 3 bases from J, the gap between germline ends came to 9 bases. The DNA for the CDR3 is TGTGCCAGCAGCCAAGATTACAGGGTCTACGAGCAGTACTTC. It yields the protein CASSQDYRVYEQYF.

This clonotype has ten or more counts. The chain carries TRBV4-3 and TRBJ1-1; 8 positions agree with TRBD1. The CDR3 contains 14 residues. Germline values: CDR1 LGHNA, CDR2 YSLEER. After removal of 0 bases from V and 11 bases from J, the junction contained 8 bases not matched to a gene. The CDR3 spells CASSQEHQTGEAFF. The CDR3, as DNA: TGCGCCAGCAGCCAAGAGCATCAGACAGGGGAGGCTTTCTTT.

Many counts were recorded for this clonotype. J is TRBJ1-2 and V is TRBV7-8; unclear D gene. The germline V gene encodes CDR1 SGHVS and CDR2 FQNEAQ. Between the trimmed V and J ends, which lost 3 bases and 6 bases, there was a span of 14 bases. CDR3 length: 14 residues. The CDR3 sequence: CASSLGGMENGYTF. The DNA for the CDR3 is TGTGCCAGCAGCTTGGGAGGGATGGAGAATGGCTACACCTTC.

This clonotype has a count of ten or more. This chain joins TRBV29-1 and TRBJ2-2; unclear D gene. The CDR3 is 14 residues long. The V gene's germline CDR1 is SQVTM and CDR2 ANQGSEA. V shed 4 bases and J shed 0 bases, with 9 bases lying between them. This chain's CDR3 is CSVVSKSNTGELFF. The CDR3 DNA sequence: TGCAGCGTTGTAAGCAAGTCGAACACCGGGGAGCTGTTTTTT.

This clonotype appeared many times. The chain employs TRBV29-1 and TRBJ2-1, with D tentatively TRBD2 (5 bases). Germline CDR1 reads SQVTM; CDR2 reads ANQGSEA. CDR3 length: 13 amino acids. Trimming took 3 bases from V and 2 from J, leaving 8 bases between them. As DNA, the CDR3 is TGCAGCGTTGACGACGGGACCTACAATGAGCAGTTCTTC. It specifies CSVDDGTYNEQFF.

There are many counts of this clonotype. The chain combines TRBV3-1 with TRBJ2-7; the D call may be TRBD1 or TRBD2 (5 bases each). The CDR3 is 14 amino acids. V gave up 4 bases and J gave up 2 bases, with 12 bases separating them. CDR1 LGHDT and CDR2 YNNKEL come from the germline V gene (reference sequence). The CDR3 protein is CASSRRDGAYEQYF. In DNA form, the CDR3 reads TGTGCCAGCAGCCGCCGGGACGGAGCCTACGAGCAGTACTTC.

This clonotype was counted ten times or more. This rearrangement joins TRBV7-2 to TRBJ2-5; 10 nucleotides line up with TRBD2. Trimming removed 1 base from V and 7 bases from J; junction bases left unmatched: 9. The CDR3 covers 16 residues. Germline assignment: CDR1 SGHTA and CDR2 FQGNSA. The CDR3 nucleotides read TGTGCCAGCAGCTTAGTTGGAGCGGGGGGGCCCGGGACCCAGTACTTC. Encoded protein: CASSLVGAGGPGTQYF.

The sample holds many counts of this clonotype. The chain is built from TRBV4-2 and TRBJ1-2, with TRBD1 matching over 9 bases. V was clipped by 1 base and J by 2 bases; unmatched bases: 2. The V gene's germline CDR1 is LGHNA and CDR2 YNFKEQ. The CDR3 contains 15 residues. The CDR3 nucleotides are TGTGCCAGCAGCCAAGTGACAGGGGGAAACTATGGCTACACCTTC. Encoded protein: CASSQVTGGNYGYTF.

This clonotype turned up a few times. The chain couples TRBV9 to TRBJ1-2; 7 positions match TRBD1. Germline lookup yields CDR1 SGDLS and CDR2 YYNGEE. The V and J ends lost 3 bases and 6 bases, in that order; junction bases with no gene match: 8. The CDR3 length is 14 residues. DNA of the CDR3: TGTGCCAGCAGCGGAAGTACCAGGGGGGATGGCTACACCTTC. It translates to CASSGSTRGDGYTF.

This clonotype came up many times. The CDR3 coding sequence is TGTGCCAGCGGGCAGGGTACAGCAGATACGCAGTATTTT. Protein sequence: CASGQGTADTQYF. This sequence joins TRBV25-1 and TRBJ2-3; weak D call: TRBD1 (5 bases). CDR1 MGHDK and CDR2 SYGVNS come from the germline V gene. Trimming shortened V by 8 bases and J by 4 bases, and 13 bases separated the two germline ends. The CDR3 is 13 amino acids.

This clonotype was counted ten times or more. The rearrangement joins TRBV3-1 to TRBJ1-6; D not certain. CDR3 size: 14 residues. V dropped 0 bases and J dropped 10 bases, with 10 bases sitting between them. Germline V lookup: CDR1 LGHDT, CDR2 YNNKEL (reference sequence). The CDR3 DNA sequence: TGTGCCAGCAGCCAAGATAGGGTAGGATCACCCCTCCACTTT. Its protein product is CASSQDRVGSPLHF.

This clonotype showed up many times. This rearrangement joins TRBV12-3 or TRBV12-4 to TRBJ1-2; D ambiguous. The CDR3 runs to 14 residues. The V end was cut by 6 bases, the J end by 1 base, with 12 bases between. The CDR3 region is CASRRAHLNYGYTF. Written as DNA, the CDR3 is TGTGCCAGCAGAAGGGCACACCTTAACTATGGCTACACCTTC.

This clonotype was seen repeatedly, ten times or more. The chain employs TRBV11-2 and TRBJ2-5; D gene uncertain. The germline V and J ends were trimmed by 3 bases and 0 bases, with 8 bases remaining between them. The germline CDR1 and CDR2 sequences are SGHAT and FQNNGV. This CDR3 region has 14 residues. CDR3 nucleotide sequence: TGTGCCAGCAGCTTTTGGCCGGACCAAGAGACCCAGTACTTC. This codes for CASSFWPDQETQYF.

In this sample, this clonotype turned up many times. CDR3 sequence reads: CASSSLVGATGELFF. Written as DNA, the CDR3 is TGTGCCAGCAGCTCGCTCGTAGGGGCCACCGGGGAGCTGTTTTTT. This chain connects TRBV7-2 to TRBJ2-2; D is possibly TRBD1 (5 bases). The germline CDR1 and CDR2 sequences are SGHTA and FQGNSA. The CDR3 spans 15 residues. V was cut by 4 bases and J by 4 bases, with 13 bases left in between.

This clonotype was recorded at least ten times. The chain couples TRBV13 to TRBJ1-1; D not resolved. Germline values: CDR1 PRHDT, CDR2 FYEKMQ (reference sequence). This CDR3 region has 14 residues. The V end lost 2 bases, the J end lost 1 base, and 8 bases lay between the germline ends. The CDR3 is CASSLLPGNTEAFF. DNA of the CDR3: TGTGCCAGCAGCTTACTCCCAGGGAACACTGAAGCTTTCTTT.

This clonotype was picked up many times. The chain carries TRBV12-3 or TRBV12-4 and TRBJ2-1, with D possibly TRBD2 on 5 matching bases. This CDR3 region has 12 residues. V lost 5 bases and J 9 bases, leaving 11 bases between the germline ends. The CDR3: CASSLDGSEQFF. The CDR3 DNA is TGTGCCAGCAGTCTCGATGGGAGTGAGCAGTTCTTC.

This clonotype has only a few counts. This sequence joins TRBV12-2 and TRBJ2-5; TRBD1, the D gene given by the table, was not confirmed from the DNA. TRBV12-2 has pseudogene status. CDR3 length: 18 residues. CDR3 DNA: TGTGCAAGTCGCTCCCACCTGGGAGCCGGGACAGCCCAAGAGACCCAGTACTTC. Its protein is CASRSHLGAGTAQETQYF.

This clonotype was recorded at least ten times. The chain has TRBV5-1 and TRBJ2-3; 7 bases align to TRBD2. Trimming at V came to 2 bases and at J to 2 bases, leaving 2 bases not matched to a gene. CDR3 length equals 14 residues. Germline lookup yields CDR1 SGHRS and CDR2 YFSETQ. The CDR3 DNA reads TGCGCCAGCAGCTTTCGGGGGGACACAGATACGCAGTATTTT. It is translated as CASSFRGDTDTQYF.

This clonotype was seen a few times. The J gene is TRBJ1-3, the V gene TRBV5-1; D is unclear. The V and J ends lost 0 bases and 0 bases respectively, with 13 bases between them. The CDR3 runs 17 residues. Germline V gives CDR1 SGHRS, CDR2 YFSETQ. The CDR3 protein is CASSLDMIGNSGNTIYF. As DNA, the CDR3 is TGCGCCAGCAGCTTGGATATGATCGGAAACTCTGGAAACACCATATATTTT.

The chain recombines TRBV4-2 with TRBJ2-1; D might be TRBD2 (5 bases). This CDR3 is 16 amino acids long. The germline V gene encodes CDR1 LGHNA and CDR2 YNFKEQ. Trimming removed 0 bases at V and 2 bases at J, with 11 bases between. The CDR3 loop reads CASSQEMSGTYNEQFF. The CDR3 DNA reads as TGTGCCAGCAGCCAAGAAATGAGCGGCACCTACAATGAGCAGTTCTTC.

This clonotype was counted between two and nine times. This sequence joins TRBV12-3 or TRBV12-4 and TRBJ1-3; D remains ambiguous. This CDR3 contains 17 residues. V was shortened by 7 bases and J by 0 bases, with 19 bases between the two germline ends. CDR3 coding DNA: TGTGCCAGCAATCTCGCACCGGGCAAGAGCTCTGGAAACACCATATATTTT. Amino acids: CASNLAPGKSSGNTIYF.

This clonotype was picked up many times. The gene calls are TRBV2 and TRBJ2-7, with D possibly TRBD2 on 6 matching bases. The germline CDR1 and CDR2 sequences are SNHLY and FYNNEI. This CDR3 region has 17 residues. V shed 6 bases and J shed 0 bases, with 21 bases lying between them. The CDR3 DNA reads TGTGCCAGCAGGGCACCTGAAGGCGGGGAGAGCTCCTACGAGCAGTACTTC. It is translated as CASRAPEGGESSYEQYF.

Relative to its sample, this clonotype is medium-sized. This sequence joins TRBV7-2 and TRBJ2-3; D is perhaps TRBD1 (5 bases). The CDR3 has 14 amino acids. Germline CDR1 is SGHTA and CDR2 is FQGNSA. Trimming took 4 bases from V and 5 from J, leaving 13 bases between them. The CDR3 protein is CASSSTRVGDTQYF. The CDR3 nucleotides are TGTGCCAGCAGCTCGACCAGGGTCGGAGATACGCAGTATTTT.

At least ten counts were recorded for this clonotype. The chain has TRBV5-1 and TRBJ2-3; 8 bases agree with TRBD2. CDR1 is SGHRS, CDR2 YFSETQ, per germline. The CDR3 extends over 14 amino acids. The trim removed 2 bases at V and 6 bases at J, leaving 5 bases unmatched. CDR3 residues: CASSFLAGGDTQYF. In nucleotides, the CDR3 is TGCGCCAGCAGCTTCCTAGCGGGTGGGGATACGCAGTATTTT.

This clonotype was observed many times. The V call is TRBV12-3 or TRBV12-4, the J call TRBJ2-1, with 7 bases matching TRBD2. With 6 bases clipped from V and 9 bases from J, the junction kept 8 bases outside the gene matches. The CDR3 runs to 13 residues. The chain's CDR3 is CASRPWEGVEQFF. The CDR3 region has the DNA TGTGCCAGCAGACCTTGGGAGGGTGTTGAGCAGTTCTTC.

This clonotype has at least ten counts. The chain links TRBV12-3 or TRBV12-4 to TRBJ2-1; D is perhaps TRBD1 (6 bases). V was shortened by 3 bases and J by 10 bases, with 16 bases between the two germline ends. This CDR3 comprises 14 residues. The CDR3 DNA is TGTGCCAGCAGTTTCACAGGGTCAGCGTTCGAGCAGTTCTTC. Translation gives CASSFTGSAFEQFF.

This clonotype has at least ten counts. CDR3: CASSLSPQGYEQYF. The CDR3 DNA follows: TGTGCCAGCAGTTTAAGCCCTCAGGGGTACGAGCAGTACTTC. The chain combines TRBV12-3 or TRBV12-4 with TRBJ2-7; tentatively, D is TRBD1 (6 bases). The CDR3 has 14 residues. V gave up 2 bases and J gave up 4 bases, with 12 bases separating them.